Listed here are 16 T cell receptor beta chains from one sample, sequenced in a study of blood T cell repertoires in COVID-19. Sequencing used immunoSEQ multiplex PCR; TCRdb keeps in-frame clones, though not all of them. In the table there are some 200,000 clones, roughly 82% of which are singletons. Material: PBMCs or T cells enriched from blood (not recorded which). The receptor source for this set is a man aged 35 to 55 who had recovered from COVID-19.

This sequence joins TRBV21-1 and TRBJ2-1; the table's D gene call, TRBD2, was not cross checked with the DNA. TRBV21-1 is an annotated pseudogene. The CDR3 runs to 19 residues. Here the CDR3 reads CASSSLRGVGGATYNEQFF. The DNA of the CDR3 is TGTGCCAGCAGCTCCCTGCGGGGGGTTGGCGGAGCGACCTACAATGAGCAGTTCTTC.

The chain is built from TRBV5-1 and TRBJ1-2; D is unclear. The V gene's germline CDR1 is SGHRS and CDR2 YFSETQ. The ends were cut back, 3 bases at V and 7 bases at J, with 19 bases in the middle. There are 15 residues in the CDR3. The CDR3 region has the DNA TGCGCCAGCAGCTCGGAGGCCCCCCCGGCGGGTGGCTACACCTTC. Its protein product is CASSSEAPPAGGYTF.

The gene calls are TRBV7-2 and TRBJ2-5; weak D call: TRBD1 (7 bases). The germline V and J ends were trimmed by 2 bases and 4 bases, with 17 bases remaining between them. The germline gives CDR1 SGHTA, CDR2 FQGNSA. This CDR3 has 16 residues. The CDR3 spells CASSLQSGGQGETQYF. The CDR3 DNA reads as TGTGCCAGCAGCTTACAATCAGGGGGGCAAGGAGAGACCCAGTACTTC.

This clone was counted many times. The rearrangement joins TRBV5-1 to TRBJ1-1; a weak D match, TRBD1 (6 bases). V was shortened by 3 bases and J by 5 bases, with 14 bases between the two germline ends. Germline loops: CDR1 SGHRS, CDR2 YFSETQ. The CDR3 loop spans 14 amino acids. The CDR3 reads CASSSREGGTEAFF. The CDR3 DNA sequence: TGCGCCAGCAGCTCACGGGAGGGGGGAACTGAAGCTTTCTTT.

V usage is TRBV11-2 and J usage is TRBJ2-7; 9 nucleotides match TRBD1. Losses at the gene ends were 2 bases for V and 5 bases for J; bases not matched to a gene: 7. CDR3 length equals 15 residues. The V gene's germline CDR1 is SGHAT and CDR2 FQNNGV. The CDR3 sequence: CASSLWGQGGDEQYF. CDR3 nucleotide sequence: TGTGCCAGCAGCTTATGGGGACAGGGCGGTGACGAGCAGTACTTC.

This sequence joins TRBV6-5 and TRBJ1-6; D not certain. The CDR3 loop spans 16 amino acids. Trimming took off 4 bases at V and 3 bases at J, with 13 bases between the two ends. Germline V gives CDR1 MNHEY, CDR2 SVGAGI. Written as DNA, the CDR3 is TGTGCCAGCAGTTTAAGTGGGCCCCTCTATAATTCACCCCTCCACTTT. This sequence encodes CASSLSGPLYNSPLHF.

The chain couples TRBV4-3 to TRBJ2-1; tentative D call: TRBD2 (5 bases). V dropped 1 base and J dropped 3 bases, with 16 bases sitting between them. The CDR3 length is 17 residues. CDR1 is LGHNA, CDR2 YSLEER, per germline. The CDR3 coding sequence is TGCGCCAGCAGCCAAGTGGCGGCGGGTCAACTCTACAATGAGCAGTTCTTC. Protein sequence: CASSQVAAGQLYNEQFF.

The V and J genes are TRBV4-1 and TRBJ1-6, with 8 positions matching TRBD1. V lost 1 base and J lost 4; bases outside the gene matches: 6. This CDR3 has 17 amino acids. Looked up from germline, CDR1 is MGHRA and CDR2 is YSYEKL. The CDR3 nucleotides read TGCGCCAGCAGCCAAGCCACGGACAGGGATTATAATTCACCCCTCCACTTT. This sequence encodes CASSQATDRDYNSPLHF.

V is TRBV19 and J is TRBJ1-1, with 8 nucleotides matching TRBD1. CDR3 length equals 14 residues. Germline V lookup: CDR1 LNHDA, CDR2 SQIVND (reference sequence). The V segment lost 8 bases and the J segment 4 bases; nucleotides outside the gene matches: 9. Here the CDR3 reads CASRWTGTGTEAFF. CDR3 sequence (DNA): TGTGCCAGTCGATGGACAGGGACAGGCACTGAAGCTTTCTTT.

The J gene is TRBJ1-4, the V gene TRBV30, with 8 bases identical to TRBD1. The CDR3 runs 13 residues. After removal of 2 bases from V and 8 bases from J, the junction contained 4 bases not matched to a gene. Looked up from germline, CDR1 is GTSNPN and CDR2 is SVGIG (reference sequence). The CDR3 nucleotides are TGTGCCTGGAGTCCTACAGGGGGAGAAAAACTGTTTTTT. It yields the protein CAWSPTGGEKLFF.

The V call is TRBV28, the J call TRBJ2-5, with D uncertain. Per germline, CDR1 MDHEN and CDR2 SYDVKM. The V end lost 7 bases, the J end lost 4 bases, and 10 bases lay between the germline ends. This CDR3 has 12 residues. The CDR3 bases are TGTGCCAGCAAACGTCTGGCAGAGACCCAGTACTTC. As protein: CASKRLAETQYF.

The V and J genes are TRBV11-1 and TRBJ1-1; D is unresolved. Germline CDR1 is SGHAT and CDR2 is FQDESV (reference sequence). This CDR3 comprises 13 residues. Between the trimmed V and J ends, which lost 8 bases and 0 bases, there was a span of 10 bases. For the CDR3, the DNA is TGTGCCAGCGAGGGAATCGTGAACACTGAAGCTTTCTTT. Its translation is CASEGIVNTEAFF.

V is TRBV11-2 and J is TRBJ1-3, with no clear D. Germline V gene data show CDR1 as SGHAT and CDR2 as FQNNGV. The length of the CDR3 is 15 residues. Trimming took off 1 base at V and 3 bases at J, with 10 bases between the two ends. The CDR3 protein is CASSLGELGGNTIYF. CDR3 DNA: TGTGCCAGCAGCTTAGGGGAGCTGGGTGGAAACACCATATATTTT.

This clone was recorded once. The chain combines TRBV5-1 with TRBJ1-3; 8 bases align to TRBD1. The trim removed 2 bases at V and 7 bases at J, leaving 2 bases unmatched. The V gene's germline CDR1 is SGHRS and CDR2 YFSETQ. This CDR3 has 13 residues. The CDR3 DNA is TGCGCCAGCAGCTTTGACAGGGGTAACACCATATATTTT. It is translated as CASSFDRGNTIYF.

This chain connects TRBV11-2 to TRBJ1-3; D gene ambiguous. Per germline, CDR1 SGHAT and CDR2 FQNNGV. Trimming shortened V by 3 bases and J by 0 bases, and 9 bases separated the two germline ends. The CDR3 contains 15 residues. The CDR3 nucleotides read TGTGCCAGCAGCTTTGGCAGAAGCTCTGGAAACACCATATATTTT. It translates to CASSFGRSSGNTIYF.

The rearrangement uses TRBV19 and TRBJ1-5; D is unresolved. Germline CDR1 is LNHDA and CDR2 is SQIVND (reference sequence). The CDR3 runs to 15 residues. Trimming left V 2 bases short and J 0 bases short, with 8 bases between. CDR3 DNA sequence: TGTGCCAGTAGTATATTCCCACATAGCAATCAGCCCCAGCATTTT. Encoded protein: CASSIFPHSNQPQHF.